This record covers a single T cell receptor (beta chain). Its antigen is unidentified. This entry comes from a study of cytomegalovirus exposure and HLA in healthy donors. PCR involved 60 Vbeta and 13 Jbeta primers. The method was immunoSEQ multiplex PCR; TCRdb's version includes in-frame clones alone and lacks a portion of them. This sample has some 200,000 clones; approximately 79% occur once, and the top ten carry 6.3%. Study-wide points: In a later analysis, V- and J-gene trimming of beta chains associated with a DCLRE1C missense variant, replicated independently.

The V end was cut by 0 bases, the J end by 0 bases, with 12 bases between. This CDR3 comprises 16 residues. The V gene's germline CDR1 is LGHNA and CDR2 YSLEER. The sample comprised PBMCs. This chain joins TRBV4-3 and TRBJ2-7; the D gene is possibly TRBD1 (7 bases). The sequence was collected from a man aged 35 to 55 in good health and CMV-seropositive. CDR3 sequence reads: CASSQEPGGFSYEQYF. CDR3 nucleotides: TGCGCCAGCAGCCAAGAGCCAGGGGGGTTCTCCTACGAGCAGTACTTC.